The rows below give T cell receptor beta chains drawn from one sample of a study of human T cells and chemical hapten exposure. TCRdb redid the calling of the RACE reads with MiXCR, one entry per CDR3 protein. Of about 80,000 distinct CDR3 sequences listed, 13% to 15% are singletons. The sequencing used whole blood, collected in connection with sensitization to the hapten diphenylcyclopropenone (DPC). These receptors were collected from a woman between 50 and 59 years old with alopecia areata. Some clones in this sample may be carry-over from other donors' samples. CDR3s include the opening cysteine and the closing phenylalanine or tryptophan. Fields, in order: J gene, V gene, CDR3 protein.

j_call: TRBJ2-1
v_call: TRBV5-1
cdr3_aa: CASSLTGGDSYNEQFF

j_call: TRBJ2-3
v_call: TRBV28
cdr3_aa: CASSVAGTQYF

j_call: TRBJ2-1
v_call: TRBV5-5
cdr3_aa: CASSLGLAGVYEQFF

j_call: TRBJ1-1
v_call: TRBV3-1
cdr3_aa: CASSLGHNTEAFF

j_call: TRBJ2-1
v_call: TRBV9
cdr3_aa: CASSVATSHEQFF

j_call: TRBJ1-6
v_call: TRBV2
cdr3_aa: CASSPGRNSPLHF

j_call: TRBJ2-6
v_call: TRBV27
cdr3_aa: CASSPQAGANVLTF

j_call: TRBJ2-2
v_call: TRBV7-9
cdr3_aa: CATGSVNTGELFF

j_call: TRBJ2-7
v_call: TRBV7-6
cdr3_aa: CASSDIGENEQYF

j_call: TRBJ2-5
v_call: TRBV29-1
cdr3_aa: CSVEELISRSGGQETQYF

j_call: TRBJ1-4
v_call: TRBV27
cdr3_aa: CASSLGPSNEKLFF

j_call: TRBJ1-1
v_call: TRBV11-3
cdr3_aa: CASSLVFIGGTEAFF

j_call: TRBJ2-1
v_call: TRBV24-1
cdr3_aa: CATSDSSAPQYNEQFF

j_call: TRBJ2-5
v_call: TRBV12-3/TRBV12-4
cdr3_aa: CASTRPGRRQETQYF

j_call: TRBJ2-7
v_call: TRBV7-2
cdr3_aa: CASSRTGGNRIEQYF

j_call: TRBJ2-7
v_call: TRBV29-1
cdr3_aa: CSVASFSYEQYF

j_call: TRBJ1-5
v_call: TRBV19
cdr3_aa: CARYDSHQPQHF

j_call: TRBJ2-1
v_call: TRBV20-1
cdr3_aa: CSAREAGGPSNEQFF

j_call: TRBJ2-7
v_call: TRBV19
cdr3_aa: CASSIQGRSYEQYF

j_call: TRBJ2-5
v_call: TRBV20-1
cdr3_aa: CSARRETQYF

j_call: TRBJ1-1
v_call: TRBV11-2
cdr3_aa: CASSLGPEAFF

j_call: TRBJ2-4
v_call: TRBV20-1
cdr3_aa: CSARESRAVAKNIQYF

j_call: TRBJ2-7
v_call: TRBV6-5
cdr3_aa: CANSKRTTGFTEQYF

j_call: TRBJ1-2
v_call: TRBV9
cdr3_aa: CASSVGTGEAYGYTF

j_call: TRBJ2-7
v_call: TRBV6-1
cdr3_aa: CASSPDPSSYEQYF

j_call: TRBJ2-5
v_call: TRBV6-6
cdr3_aa: CASSWGTAKETQYF

j_call: TRBJ2-7
v_call: TRBV20-1
cdr3_aa: CSARDKPSGSAYEQYF